Here is one T cell receptor beta chain with its context. The sample originates from a study of patients and donors after allogeneic stem cell transplantation. The CDR3 runs to 15 residues. J lost 6 bases, V lost 7 bases, and 11 bases had no gene match. CDR1 is LGHNA, CDR2 YSLEER, per germline. TCRdb reanalysed the RT-PCR reads using MiXCR and keeps one entry per CDR3 protein. The data hold fewer than 250,000 distinct CDR3 sequences, with roughly 13% observed a single time. The receptor was isolated from a human donor who was either an allogeneic HSCT recipient or a stem cell or donor lymphocyte infusion donor (not recorded which). It is not recorded whose cells these are; they may come from a transplant donor. The sample was blood, either unsorted or a sorted T cell fraction (not recorded which). The chain uses TRBV4-3 and TRBJ2-4; the match to TRBD1 covers 8 bases. The CDR3 DNA reads as TGCGCCAGCAAGCGAGGCAGGGGGCCGGGAAACATTCAGTACTTC. This translates into CASKRGRGPGNIQYF.